This T cell receptor (beta chain) originates from a study of T-cell memory formation after mild COVID-19. The study, taken as a whole, reports: Clones contracting over day 15 to 85 were CD4/CD8 balanced, with later expanders leaning CD4+. Contracting CD4+ clones sat mainly in CM and EM; CD8+ in EMRA. Some clones that responded were present in memory (sampled pre-infection), which suggests cross-reactive memory joined.

Germline V CDR1 and CDR2: MDHEN, SYDVKM. CDR3 length equals 15 residues. Germline trimming cut 4 bases from V and 3 bases from J; bases unmatched to any gene: 5. This clonotype showed up just a few times. Its antigen is not identified. Each CDR3 protein is one row after TCRdb ran MiXCR on the 5' RACE reads. The sample holds fewer than 400,000 distinct CDR3 sequences, roughly 15% seen once. The chain couples TRBV28 to TRBJ2-5; 10 bases match TRBD2. The specimen was PBMCs or a T cell subset sorted from them (not recorded which). The sequence came from a man aged 18 to 30 who had mild COVID-19 (a few samples of this study predate the infection). Cell type and time point are not known. CDR3 protein: CASSSRGLAEETQYF. CDR3 nucleotides: TGTGCCAGCAGTTCCCGTGGACTAGCGGAAGAGACCCAGTACTTC.